The 7 T cell receptor beta chains given below trace back to one sample, sequenced in a study of OX40 agonist ivuxolimab in advanced cancers. Library preparation was by the immunoSEQ multiplex PCR assay. Not all clones reach the TCRdb copy of this immuneACCESS table, which keeps in-frame sequences only. Checked studies attribute under half of the gap to unresolved V genes and leave the rest unexplained. Across this sample there are about 64,000 clones, with approximately 81% seen only once. Less than 3.5% of the sample lies in the top ten. The sample was CD4+ or CD8+ T cells sorted from blood, taken in a trial of the OX40 agonist ivuxolimab. These receptors were obtained from an adult with an advanced solid tumor such as melanoma, head and neck, liver or kidney cancer.

The rearrangement links TRBV5-1 to TRBJ2-3; D may be TRBD2 (5 bases). There are 15 residues in the CDR3. CDR1 and CDR2 from the germline V gene are SGHRS and YFSETQ. V was pared by 1 base and J by 0 bases, with 9 bases between. The CDR3 loop reads CASSLIERSTDTQYF. The CDR3 DNA follows: TGCGCCAGCAGCTTGATTGAGCGGAGCACAGATACGCAGTATTTT.

The rearrangement links TRBV29-1 to TRBJ2-3, with TRBD2 matching over 14 bases. The germline V gene encodes CDR1 SQVTM and CDR2 ANQGSEA. This CDR3 comprises 14 residues. V was clipped by 5 bases and J by 4 bases; unmatched bases: 2. This chain's CDR3 is CSVSGLAGADTQYF. CDR3 in DNA: TGCAGCGTTTCGGGACTAGCGGGGGCAGATACGCAGTATTTT.

The chain joins TRBV6-1 to TRBJ1-2; weak D call: TRBD1 (6 bases). The V end lost 8 bases, the J end lost 0 bases, and 13 bases lay between the germline ends. This CDR3 contains 14 residues. Germline V gene lookup returns CDR1 MNHNS and CDR2 SASEGT. The CDR3 loop is CASLSGDSNYGYTF. CDR3 bases: TGTGCCAGCCTGTCAGGGGATTCTAACTATGGCTACACCTTC.

The CDR3 region is CASSQTSVETQYF. The CDR3 nucleotides are TGTGCCAGCAGCCAGACTAGCGTGGAGACCCAGTACTTC. This chain connects TRBV7-9 to TRBJ2-5; 8 positions agree with TRBD2. The V segment lost 5 bases and the J segment 5 bases; nucleotides outside the gene matches: 4. This CDR3 has 13 amino acids. CDR1 is SEHNR and CDR2 is FQNEAQ in the germline V gene (reference sequence).

This rearrangement joins TRBV19 to TRBJ1-1; the D gene is possibly TRBD1 (5 bases). V was clipped by 1 base and J by 4 bases, with 10 bases between them. The CDR3 loop spans 14 amino acids. CDR1 is LNHDA and CDR2 is SQIVND in the germline V gene (reference sequence). The CDR3 protein is CASSIVAGFTEAFF. The CDR3 nucleotides are TGTGCCAGTAGTATAGTAGCAGGGTTCACTGAAGCTTTCTTT.

The V call is TRBV28, the J call TRBJ1-5; D not resolved. The CDR3 contains 12 residues. V lost 11 bases and J lost 4, with 12 bases in between. Germline CDR1 reads MDHEN; CDR2 reads SYDVKM. The CDR3 protein is CAASSLNQPQHF. The CDR3 DNA follows: TGTGCCGCCAGCTCGCTTAATCAGCCCCAGCATTTT.

The V call is TRBV7-9, the J call TRBJ1-4; D is uncertain. V was cut by 6 bases and J by 8 bases, with 19 bases left in between. The CDR3 sequence is 15 residues long. Germline lookup yields CDR1 SEHNR and CDR2 FQNEAQ (reference sequence). CDR3: CASSSHLAPTEKLFF. CDR3 bases: TGTGCCAGCAGTTCCCACCTGGCCCCAACCGAAAAACTGTTTTTT.